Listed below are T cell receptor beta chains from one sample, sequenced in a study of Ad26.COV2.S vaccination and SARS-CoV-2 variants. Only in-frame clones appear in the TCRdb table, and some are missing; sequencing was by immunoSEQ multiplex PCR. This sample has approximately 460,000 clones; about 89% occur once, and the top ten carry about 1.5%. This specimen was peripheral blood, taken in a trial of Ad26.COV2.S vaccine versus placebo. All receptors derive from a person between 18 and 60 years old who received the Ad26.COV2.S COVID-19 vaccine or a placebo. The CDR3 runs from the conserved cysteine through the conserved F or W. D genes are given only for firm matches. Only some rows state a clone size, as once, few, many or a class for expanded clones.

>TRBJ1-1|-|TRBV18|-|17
CASSPQPGYGVNTEAFF
TGTGCCAGCTCACCACAGCCGGGGTACGGGGTGAACACTGAAGCTTTCTTT
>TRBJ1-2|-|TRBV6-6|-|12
CASTRGRDGYTF
TGTGCCAGCACCCGGGGACGGGATGGCTACACCTTC
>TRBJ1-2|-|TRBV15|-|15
CATSRGPGENYGYTF
TGTGCCACCAGCAGAGGCCCAGGGGAGAACTATGGCTACACCTTC
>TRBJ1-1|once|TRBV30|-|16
CAWRSLSGHTGTEAFF
TGTGCCTGGAGATCTTTGTCAGGACACACGGGCACTGAAGCTTTCTTT
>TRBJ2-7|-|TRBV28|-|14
CASSLYGWGGEQYF
TGTGCCAGCAGTTTATATGGGTGGGGAGGCGAGCAGTACTTC
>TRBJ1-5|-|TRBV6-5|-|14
CASSPRQGNQPQHF
TGTGCCAGCAGCCCCCGCCAGGGCAATCAGCCCCAGCATTTT
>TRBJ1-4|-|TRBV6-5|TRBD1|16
CASSFSGGAVNEKLFF
TGTGCCAGCAGTTTTTCAGGGGGCGCGGTGAATGAAAAACTGTTTTTT
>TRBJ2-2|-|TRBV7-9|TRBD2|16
CASSLAPSGNTGELFF
TGTGCCAGCAGCTTAGCGCCTAGCGGTAACACCGGGGAGCTGTTTTTT
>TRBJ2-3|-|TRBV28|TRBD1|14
CASSLTGGTDTQYF
TGTGCCAGCAGTTTAACAGGGGGCACAGATACGCAGTATTTT
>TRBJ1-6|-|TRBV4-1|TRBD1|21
CASSQGPRDRGPHSYNSPLHF
TGCGCCAGCAGCCAAGGGCCTCGGGACAGGGGGCCCCACTCCTATAATTCACCCCTCCACTTT
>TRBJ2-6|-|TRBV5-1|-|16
CASSATGGHGANVLTF
TGCGCCAGCAGTGCGACTGGGGGGCATGGGGCCAACGTCCTGACTTTC
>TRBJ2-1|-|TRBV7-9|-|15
CASSSQGEVSGEQFF
TGTGCCAGCAGCTCCCAGGGGGAAGTCAGCGGGGAGCAGTTCTTC
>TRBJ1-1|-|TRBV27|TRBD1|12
CATTGVNTEAFF
TGTGCCACCACAGGGGTGAACACTGAAGCTTTCTTT
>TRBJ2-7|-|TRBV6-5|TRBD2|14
CASLLAGLSYEQYF
TGTGCCAGCCTACTAGCGGGCCTCTCCTACGAGCAGTACTTC
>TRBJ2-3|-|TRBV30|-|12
CACLANTDTQYF
TGTGCCTGCCTGGCCAACACAGATACGCAGTATTTT
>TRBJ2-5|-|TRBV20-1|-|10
CSARGKTQYF
TGCAGTGCAAGAGGGAAGACCCAGTACTTC
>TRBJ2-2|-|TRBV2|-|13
CASTETGTGELFF
TGTGCCAGCACAGAGACTGGCACCGGGGAGCTGTTTTTT
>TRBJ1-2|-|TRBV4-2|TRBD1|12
CASSQTGDGYTF
TGTGCCAGCAGCCAGACAGGGGATGGCTACACCTTC
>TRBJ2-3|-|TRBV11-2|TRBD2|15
CASSLKRESTDTQYF
TGTGCCAGCAGCTTAAAGCGGGAGAGCACAGATACGCAGTATTTT
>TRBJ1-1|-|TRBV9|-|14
CASKGQNPYTEAFF
TGTGCCAGCAAGGGGCAGAATCCTTACACTGAAGCTTTCTTT
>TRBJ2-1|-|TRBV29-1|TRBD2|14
CSVASSGRAHEQFF
TGCAGCGTTGCGTCTAGCGGGAGGGCCCATGAGCAGTTCTTC
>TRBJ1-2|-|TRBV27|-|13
CASSSTHNYGYTF
TGTGCCAGTTCCAGTACGCATAACTATGGCTACACCTTC
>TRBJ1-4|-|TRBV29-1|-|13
CSVEEGAGEKLFF
TGCAGCGTTGAGGAAGGGGCGGGTGAAAAACTGTTTTTT
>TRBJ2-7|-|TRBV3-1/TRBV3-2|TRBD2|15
CASSFLAGGSYEQYF
TGTGCCAGCAGCTTCCTGGCGGGGGGGTCCTACGAGCAGTACTTC
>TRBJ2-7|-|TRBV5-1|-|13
CASTGQETYEQYF
TGCGCCAGCACCGGGCAGGAAACCTACGAGCAGTACTTC
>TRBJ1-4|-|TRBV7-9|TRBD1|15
CASTKDRVGNEKLFF
TGTGCCAGCACCAAGGACAGGGTGGGTAATGAAAAACTGTTTTTT
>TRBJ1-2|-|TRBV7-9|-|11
CASSPSVGYTF
TGTGCCAGCAGCCCCTCGGTGGGCTACACCTTC
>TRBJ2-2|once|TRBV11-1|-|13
CASSLRGAGELFF
TGTGCCAGCAGCTTAAGGGGGGCCGGGGAGCTGTTTTTT
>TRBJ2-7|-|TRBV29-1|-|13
CSVLGPWGYEQYF
TGCAGCGTATTGGGACCCTGGGGCTACGAGCAGTACTTC
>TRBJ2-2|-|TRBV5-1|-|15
CASSKDGGDTGELFF
TGCGCCAGCAGCAAGGACGGAGGGGACACCGGGGAGCTGTTTTTT
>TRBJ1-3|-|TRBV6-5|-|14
CASSPWGTRNTIYF
TGTGCCAGCAGCCCGTGGGGTACTCGAAACACCATATATTTT
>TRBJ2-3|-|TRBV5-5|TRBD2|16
CASSGLGGGARDTQYF
TGTGCCAGCAGCGGTCTAGGCGGGGGGGCCCGAGATACGCAGTATTTT
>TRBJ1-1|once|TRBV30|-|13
CAWSSRNGPEAFF
TGTGCCTGGAGTAGTAGAAACGGCCCTGAAGCTTTCTTT
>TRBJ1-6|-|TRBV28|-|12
CASSFRTSPLHF
TGTGCCAGCAGTTTTAGGACTTCACCCCTCCACTTT
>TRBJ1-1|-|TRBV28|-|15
CASSLYGAAPREAFF
TGTGCCAGCAGTTTATACGGGGCCGCGCCCCGTGAAGCTTTCTTT